This T cell receptor beta chain comes out of a study of CD8 T cells in Susac syndrome. The CDR3 loop spans 11 amino acids. V was pared by 3 bases and J by 7 bases, with 6 bases between. TEMRA cells were FACS-enriched, with CD8+ and CD4+ T cells isolated negatively. Random hexamers were used to reverse transcribe an amount of about 0.45 to 1 ug RNA. In TCRdb, the immunoSEQ multiplex PCR reads were re-called with MiXCR into one record per CDR3 protein. The sample carries some 200,000 distinct CDR3 sequences, 90% to 97% recorded once. The TCR sequence derives from a human donor with Susac syndrome. Sequenced input: CD4+ T cells from PBMCs. This chain uses TRBV12-3 or TRBV12-4 with TRBJ1-2, with no clear D. CDR3 nucleotides: TGTGCCAGCAGTTTTTGGGCTGGCTACACCTTC. Protein sequence: CASSFWAGYTF.